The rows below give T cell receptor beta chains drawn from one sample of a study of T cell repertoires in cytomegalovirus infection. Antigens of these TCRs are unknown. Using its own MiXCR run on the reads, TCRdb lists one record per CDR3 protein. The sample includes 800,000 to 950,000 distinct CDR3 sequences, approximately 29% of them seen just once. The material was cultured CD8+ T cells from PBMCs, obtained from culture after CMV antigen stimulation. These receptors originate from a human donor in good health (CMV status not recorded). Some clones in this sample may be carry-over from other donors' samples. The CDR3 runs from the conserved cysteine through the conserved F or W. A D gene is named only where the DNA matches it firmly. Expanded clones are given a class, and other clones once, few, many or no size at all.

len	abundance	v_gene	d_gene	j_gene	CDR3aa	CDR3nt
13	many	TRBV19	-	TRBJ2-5	CASTGTSRETQYF	TGTGCCAGTACCGGGACGTCCCGAGAGACCCAGTACTTC
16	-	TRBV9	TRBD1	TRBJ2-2	CASSAGQGPNTGELFF	TGTGCCAGCAGCGCAGGACAGGGACCGAACACCGGGGAGCTGTTTTTT
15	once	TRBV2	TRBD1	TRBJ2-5	CASSPGQGVQETQYF	TGTGCCAGCAGTCCGGGACAGGGCGTTCAAGAGACCCAGTACTTC
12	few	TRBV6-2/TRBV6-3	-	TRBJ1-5	CASSYSIWPQHF	TGTGCCAGCAGTTACTCTATCTGGCCCCAGCATTTT
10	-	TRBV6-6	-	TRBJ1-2	CASSEGVRTF	TGTGCCAGCAGTGAGGGGGTTCGCACCTTC
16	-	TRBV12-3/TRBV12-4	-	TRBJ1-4	CASSFRVQGTNEELFF	TGTGCCAGCAGTTTTAGGGTCCAGGGTACTAATGAAGAACTGTTTTTT
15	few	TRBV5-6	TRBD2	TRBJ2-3	CASKAAGGPEDTQYF	TGTGCCAGCAAGGCAGCGGGGGGGCCAGAAGATACGCAGTATTTT
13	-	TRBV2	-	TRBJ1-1	CASSEFLNTEAFF	TGTGCCAGCAGTGAATTCTTGAACACTGAAGCTTTCTTT
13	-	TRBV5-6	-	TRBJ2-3	CASTPGGANTQYF	TGTGCCAGCACCCCAGGGGGGGCGAATACGCAGTATTTT
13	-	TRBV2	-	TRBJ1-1	CASSEARFTEAFF	TGTGCCAGCAGTGAAGCCAGGTTTACTGAAGCTTTCTTT
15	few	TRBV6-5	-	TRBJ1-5	CASSLGGGWNQPQHF	TGTGCCAGCAGCCTGGGGGGTGGATGGAATCAGCCCCAGCATTTT
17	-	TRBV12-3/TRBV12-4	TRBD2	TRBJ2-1	CASSFGLAESSYNEQFF	TGTGCCAGCAGTTTCGGACTAGCGGAGAGCTCCTACAATGAGCAGTTCTTC
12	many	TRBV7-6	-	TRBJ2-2	CASSLYPGELFF	TGTGCCAGCAGCTTATACCCCGGGGAGCTGTTTTTT
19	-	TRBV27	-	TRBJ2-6	CASSFYRDMTFSGANVLTF	TGTGCCAGCAGTTTTTACAGGGACATGACCTTCTCTGGGGCCAACGTCCTGACTTTC
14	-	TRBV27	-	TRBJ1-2	CASSIGVSGGGYTF	TGTGCCAGCAGCATAGGCGTATCAGGCGGTGGCTACACCTTC
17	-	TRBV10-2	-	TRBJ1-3	CASSESMRILSGNTIYF	TGCGCCAGCAGTGAGTCGATGCGGATCCTCTCTGGAAACACCATATATTTT
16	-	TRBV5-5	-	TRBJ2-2	CASSRSQQGEGGELFF	TGTGCCAGCAGTCGAAGTCAACAGGGGGAGGGCGGGGAGCTGTTTTTT
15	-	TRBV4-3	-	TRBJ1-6	CASSQGNTWNSPLHF	TGCGCCAGCAGCCAAGGAAACACGTGGAATTCACCCCTCCACTTT
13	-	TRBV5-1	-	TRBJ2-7	CASSLWSGDEQYF	TGCGCCAGCAGCTTGTGGTCAGGCGACGAGCAGTACTTC
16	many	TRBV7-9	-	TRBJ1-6	CASSRWTASYNSPLHF	TGTGCCAGCAGCCGCTGGACAGCCTCCTATAATTCACCCCTCCACTTT
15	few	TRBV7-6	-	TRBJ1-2	CASSLTPGSKIGYTF	TGTGCCAGCAGCTTAACCCCTGGCAGTAAGATCGGCTACACCTTC
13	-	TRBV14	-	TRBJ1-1	CASSQDTGFEAFF	TGTGCCAGCAGCCAAGATACGGGGTTCGAAGCTTTCTTT
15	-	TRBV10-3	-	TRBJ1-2	CAISESYGGKDGYTF	TGTGCCATCAGTGAGTCGTACGGGGGCAAGGATGGCTACACCTTC
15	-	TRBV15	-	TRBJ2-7	CATSREGGESYEQYF	TGTGCCACCAGCAGAGAGGGAGGAGAATCCTACGAGCAGTACTTC
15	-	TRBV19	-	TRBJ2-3	CASKEEDRAQDTQYF	TGTGCCAGTAAAGAGGAAGACAGAGCCCAGGATACGCAGTATTTT